The 25 T cell receptor beta chains below come from one sample, sequenced in a study of identical twins. TCRdb re-called the 5' RACE reads with MiXCR, one entry per CDR3 protein. The sample has some 590,000 distinct CDR3 sequences, 9.6% seen once. These data were also filed under a second study, of yellow fever vaccine responses in identical twins.

Material for sequencing was PBMCs. The source of these receptors is a woman under 30 in good health.

This clonotype has a count of ten or more. The V gene is TRBV10-3, the J gene TRBJ2-1; D is unresolved. Germline-derived CDR1 and CDR2 are ENHRY and SYGVKD. The ends were cut back, 3 bases at V and 0 bases at J, with 9 bases in the middle. There are 15 residues in the CDR3. The CDR3 sequence: CAISEGGSSYNEQFF. CDR3 bases: TGTGCCATCAGTGAAGGCGGCAGCTCCTACAATGAGCAGTTCTTC.

The chain links TRBV7-2 to TRBJ1-2, with 9 bases fitting TRBD1. After removal of 7 bases from V and 2 bases from J, the junction contained 11 bases not matched to a gene. The CDR3 length is 16 residues. Germline V gene data show CDR1 as SGHTA and CDR2 as FQGNSA. The CDR3 DNA sequence: TGTGCCAGCAACTCCACACCGGGACAGGGCAACTATGGCTACACCTTC. Residues: CASNSTPGQGNYGYTF.

There are many counts of this clonotype. The chain carries TRBV29-1 and TRBJ2-1; D remains ambiguous. Germline CDR1 SQVTM, CDR2 ANQGSEA. The CDR3 is 13 amino acids. V was pared by 3 bases and J by 5 bases, with 11 bases between. Here the CDR3 reads CSVDPDLNNEQFF. The CDR3, as DNA: TGCAGCGTTGATCCGGACCTGAACAATGAGCAGTTCTTC.

This clonotype was counted at least ten times. This chain joins TRBV14 and TRBJ1-6; D is uncertain. V shed 2 bases and J shed 7 bases, with 6 bases lying between them. Germline lookup yields CDR1 SGHDN and CDR2 FVKESK. The CDR3 has 13 amino acids. The CDR3 region is CASSQHGNSPLHF. CDR3 DNA: TGTGCCAGCAGCCAACACGGGAATTCACCCCTCCACTTT.

This clonotype was seen ten or more times. The chain has TRBV5-6 and TRBJ1-5, with D hard to call. From germline, CDR1 is SGHDT and CDR2 YYEEEE. The CDR3 consists of 18 residues. The V gene lost 4 bases and the J gene lost 5 bases, with 25 bases spanning the gap. Here the CDR3 DNA reads TGTGCCAGCAGCCAGATCGACCGCCGTAGTCCCGTGGATCAGCCCCAGCATTTT. Protein product: CASSQIDRRSPVDQPQHF. Supplemented by reference TRBV5-6 and TRBJ1-5, the full variable domain reads DAGVTQSPTHLIKTRGQQVTLRCSPKSGHDTVSWYQQALGQGPQFIFQYYEEEERQRGNFPDRFSGHQFPNYSSELNVNALLLGDSALYLCASSQIDRRSPVDQPQHFGDGTRLSIL.

This chain links TRBV29-1 with TRBJ1-4; 8 bases fit TRBD1. Germline assignment: CDR1 SQVTM and CDR2 ANQGSEA. This CDR3 region has 14 residues. The junction had 5 bases not matched to a gene; V was cut back by 7 bases and J by 1 base. Written as DNA, the CDR3 is TGCAGCGCAAGACAGGGGTTAACTAATGAAAAACTGTTTTTT. Its protein is CSARQGLTNEKLFF.

V is TRBV5-6 and J is TRBJ1-5; D unclear. This CDR3 spans 14 amino acids. Trimming cost V 0 bases and J 6 bases, with 10 bases left between them. The germline V gene encodes CDR1 SGHDT and CDR2 YYEEEE. CDR3 DNA: TGTGCCAGCAGCTTGGGTGGGCTGGGTCAGCCCCAGCATTTT. Its protein is CASSLGGLGQPQHF.

The sample holds a few counts of this clonotype. This chain joins TRBV15 and TRBJ2-3; 15 positions agree with TRBD2. This CDR3 comprises 20 residues. Per the germline V gene, CDR1 is LNHNV and CDR2 is YYDKDF (reference sequence). The junction had 9 bases not matched to a gene; V was cut back by 0 bases and J by 2 bases. The CDR3 DNA is TGTGCCACCAGCAGAGATTACCCCGGACTAGCGGGAGGGGCCACAGATACGCAGTATTTT. As protein: CATSRDYPGLAGGATDTQYF.

At least ten counts were recorded for this clonotype. The rearrangement uses TRBV27 and TRBJ2-3; possibly TRBD2 for D (5 bases). Germline lookup yields CDR1 MNHEY and CDR2 SMNVEV (reference sequence). The CDR3 consists of 14 residues. The ends were cut back, 7 bases at V and 0 bases at J, with 11 bases in the middle. The CDR3 is CASNGGFSTDTQYF. The DNA of the CDR3 is TGTGCCAGCAACGGCGGGTTTAGCACAGATACGCAGTATTTT.

J is TRBJ1-5 and V is TRBV2; 10 positions agree with TRBD1. The CDR3 runs to 14 residues. J was trimmed by 7 bases and V by 7 bases; bases with no gene match: 7. Germline CDR1 is SNHLY and CDR2 is FYNNEI. CDR3 amino acids: CASKFGQGGQPQHF. The CDR3 DNA reads as TGTGCCAGCAAATTCGGACAGGGGGGGCAGCCCCAGCATTTT.

This clonotype was seen repeatedly, ten times or more. The rearrangement uses TRBV2 and TRBJ2-7; D is ambiguous. This CDR3 is 13 amino acids long. V lost 7 bases to trimming and J lost 0 bases, with 10 bases between them. Germline V gene lookup returns CDR1 SNHLY and CDR2 FYNNEI. CDR3 DNA sequence: TGTGCCAGCAACGAGCCGAGCTCCTACGAGCAGTACTTC. Translated, it gives CASNEPSSYEQYF. Full variable domain (remainder filled in from reference TRBV2 and TRBJ2-7): EPEVTQTPSHQVTQMGQEVILRCVPISNHLYFYWYRQILGQKVEFLVSFYNNEISEKSEIFDDQFSVERPDGSNFTLKIRSTKLEDSAMYFCASNEPSSYEQYFGPGTRLTVT.

This clonotype occurred a few times. This chain joins TRBV30 and TRBJ2-3; 7 bases map to TRBD2. The ends lost 1 base at V and 5 bases at J; junction bases unmatched: 6. The CDR3 has 14 amino acids. Germline loops: CDR1 GTSNPN, CDR2 SVGIG (reference sequence). The CDR3 protein is CAWSGGGPLDTQYF. The DNA of the CDR3 is TGTGCCTGGAGTGGGGGAGGGCCCCTAGATACGCAGTATTTT. Variable domain in full (rest from reference TRBV30 and TRBJ2-3): SQTIHQWPATLVQPVGSPLSLECTVEGTSNPNLYWYRQAAGRGLQLLFYSVGIGQISSEVPQNLSASRPQDRQFILSSKKLLLSDSGFYLCAWSGGGPLDTQYFGPGTRLTVL.

The chain joins TRBV4-1 to TRBJ2-1; D may be TRBD1 (5 bases). CDR3 size: 13 residues. V dropped 1 base and J dropped 12 bases, with 13 bases sitting between them. Germline V lookup: CDR1 MGHRA, CDR2 YSYEKL. CDR3 sequence reads: CASSQVGPRVQFF. The CDR3 DNA is TGCGCCAGCAGCCAAGTCGGCCCCAGGGTGCAGTTCTTC.

The CDR3 reads CASSLRWGPYEQYF. The CDR3 nucleotides read TGTGCCAGCAGCCTCCGTTGGGGGCCCTACGAGCAGTACTTC. This sequence joins TRBV14 and TRBJ2-7; maybe TRBD1 (6 bases). CDR3 length equals 14 residues. Per the germline V gene, CDR1 is SGHDN and CDR2 is FVKESK. V lost 4 bases to trimming and J lost 2 bases, with 12 bases between them.

The rearrangement links TRBV6-5 to TRBJ2-7; D is possibly TRBD1 or TRBD2 (5 bases each). The germline V gene encodes CDR1 MNHEY and CDR2 SVGAGI. There are 11 residues in the CDR3. V was pared by 7 bases and J by 3 bases, with 7 bases between. DNA for the CDR3: TGTGCCAGCAAGAGGGGCTACGAGCAGTACTTC. This encodes CASKRGYEQYF.

This clonotype has at least ten counts. The genes are TRBV5-5 and TRBJ2-7, with a weak D call TRBD2 (6 bases). Germline V gene lookup returns CDR1 SGHKS and CDR2 YYEKEE (reference sequence). V gave up 6 bases and J gave up 1 base, with 20 bases separating them. The length of the CDR3 is 16 residues. This chain's CDR3 is CASTKGLTHRSYEQYF. In DNA form, the CDR3 reads TGTGCCAGCACCAAGGGACTCACTCACCGTTCCTACGAGCAGTACTTC.

This clonotype was seen many times. The chain recombines TRBV6-2 or TRBV6-3 with TRBJ1-2, with D possibly being TRBD1 (5 bases). V shed 0 bases and J shed 5 bases, with 19 bases lying between them. Looked up from germline, CDR1 is MNHEY and CDR2 is SVGEGT. This CDR3 is built from 17 residues. In DNA, the CDR3 is TGTGCCAGCAGTTACTCAAGGGACCATACTTTCGGGTATGGCTACACCTTC. Encoded protein: CASSYSRDHTFGYGYTF.

The rearrangement joins TRBV20-1 to TRBJ2-1; D perhaps matches TRBD1 (6 bases). Trimming removed 0 bases from V and 5 bases from J, with 11 bases in between. CDR3 length: 14 amino acids. Germline V lookup: CDR1 DFQATT, CDR2 SNEGSKA (reference sequence). CDR3 DNA: TGCAGTGCTAGAGATCGTACAGGGAACAATGAGCAGTTCTTC. It codes for CSARDRTGNNEQFF.

This clonotype has a count of ten or more. The V and J genes are TRBV6-5 and TRBJ2-1; 13 bases match TRBD2. The J segment lost 1 base and the V segment lost 5 bases, leaving 5 bases of the junction unmatched. CDR1 and CDR2 (germline): MNHEY, SVGAGI. The CDR3 is 17 residues long. The CDR3 spells CASSTSGGAVSYNEQFF. Written as DNA, the CDR3 is TGTGCCAGCAGTACTAGCGGGGGGGCCGTATCCTACAATGAGCAGTTCTTC.

V usage is TRBV25-1 and J usage is TRBJ1-1, with D possibly being TRBD1 (6 bases). V lost 1 base to trimming and J lost 2 bases, with 11 bases between them. Germline CDR1 MGHDK, CDR2 SYGVNS. The CDR3 is 15 amino acids. CDR3 coding DNA: TGTGCCAGCAGTGAATCCGGACAGACTAACACTGAAGCTTTCTTT. This translates into CASSESGQTNTEAFF.

This clonotype was detected only a few times. The genes are TRBV20-1 and TRBJ2-7, with D perhaps being TRBD1 or TRBD2 (5 bases each). Germline loops: CDR1 DFQATT, CDR2 SNEGSKA (reference sequence). The V and J ends lost 4 bases and 3 bases respectively, with 13 bases between them. The CDR3 has 13 residues. The CDR3 region is CSATGRIVYEQYF. The DNA for the CDR3 is TGCAGTGCTACGGGACGTATCGTCTACGAGCAGTACTTC.

In its sample, this clonotype was seen a few times. The gene calls are TRBV18 and TRBJ2-7, with 12 bases that match TRBD1. Germline CDR1 KGHSH, CDR2 LQKENI. The CDR3 covers 18 residues. Trimming at V came to 0 bases and at J to 6 bases, leaving 12 bases not matched to a gene. CDR3: CASSPPGTGGASGAEQYF. CDR3 coding DNA: TGTGCCAGCTCACCACCTGGGACAGGGGGCGCTTCAGGAGCCGAGCAGTACTTC.

This clonotype was counted many times. V is TRBV7-9 and J is TRBJ2-7; 7 nucleotides agree with TRBD1. The CDR3 length is 15 residues. Germline V gene lookup returns CDR1 SEHNR and CDR2 FQNEAQ (reference sequence). V shed 5 bases and J 3 bases; nucleotides not matched to a gene: 10. CDR3 bases: TGTGCCAGCAGCCCCCCTGGTGGGACAGACTACGAGCAGTACTTC. It yields the protein CASSPPGGTDYEQYF.

This clonotype was counted at least ten times. The chain is built from TRBV5-1 and TRBJ2-1, with TRBD2 as a possible D gene (6 bases). CDR3 size: 15 residues. Trimming stripped 7 bases from V and 0 bases from J, with 14 bases between. The germline CDR1 and CDR2 sequences are SGHRS and YFSETQ. The CDR3 sequence is CASSLAYSSYNEQFF. In DNA form, the CDR3 reads TGCGCCAGCTCACTAGCTTACAGCTCCTACAATGAGCAGTTCTTC.

At least ten counts were recorded for this clonotype. This sequence joins TRBV2 and TRBJ2-7; no firm D call. This CDR3 spans 13 amino acids. V gave up 3 bases and J gave up 0 bases, with 6 bases separating them. Germline values: CDR1 SNHLY, CDR2 FYNNEI. CDR3 sequence: CASSDSFSYEQYF. The CDR3 DNA sequence: TGTGCCAGCAGTGACTCCTTCTCCTACGAGCAGTACTTC.